One sample yielded the 15 T cell receptor beta chains listed below, sequenced in a study of cytomegalovirus exposure and HLA in healthy donors. The PCR was carried out with 60 Vbeta primers and 13 Jbeta primers. The method was immunoSEQ multiplex PCR; TCRdb's version includes in-frame clones alone and lacks a portion of them. The sample contains roughly 96,000 clones, approximately 75% of which appear only once. The sample taken for sequencing was PBMCs. Source of these receptors: a woman in her seventies in good health and CMV-seropositive.

This chain connects TRBV5-1 to TRBJ2-1; D ambiguous. There are 15 residues in the CDR3. Between the trimmed V and J ends, which lost 0 bases and 4 bases, there was a span of 11 bases. From germline, CDR1 is SGHRS and CDR2 YFSETQ. In DNA form, the CDR3 reads TGCGCCAGCAGCTTGGCGGGTTTCCCTTACAATGAGCAGTTCTTC. Translation gives CASSLAGFPYNEQFF.

V and J are TRBV7-6 and TRBJ2-3; no reliable D call. The CDR3 totals 15 residues. Germline CDR1 and CDR2: SGHVS and FNYEAQ. The V end was cut by 6 bases, the J end by 0 bases, with 13 bases between. The CDR3 nucleotides read TGTGCCAGCAGGGCTCGGGTTTCTAGCACAGATACGCAGTATTTT. Its translation: CASRARVSSTDTQYF.

V is TRBV5-1 and J is TRBJ2-7; D might be TRBD1 (6 bases). The V gene lost 0 bases and the J gene lost 2 bases, with 12 bases spanning the gap. The CDR3 contains 15 residues. From germline, CDR1 is SGHRS and CDR2 YFSETQ. The CDR3 loop reads CASSLVQGGPYEQYF. In DNA form, the CDR3 reads TGCGCCAGCAGCTTGGTACAGGGTGGTCCCTACGAGCAGTACTTC.

V usage is TRBV5-1 and J usage is TRBJ1-6; TRBD1 matches at 7 bases. The CDR3 sequence is 14 residues long. With 4 bases clipped from V and 5 bases from J, the junction kept 3 bases outside the gene matches. From germline, CDR1 is SGHRS and CDR2 YFSETQ. CDR3 amino acids: CASSDRAHNSPLHF. The CDR3 DNA sequence: TGCGCCAGCAGCGACAGGGCTCATAATTCACCCCTCCACTTT.

The gene calls are TRBV2 and TRBJ1-1; weak D call: TRBD1 (6 bases). The germline gives CDR1 SNHLY, CDR2 FYNNEI. The CDR3 runs 15 residues. The V and J ends lost 8 bases and 1 base respectively, with 17 bases between them. This CDR3 is CASGAARGKNTEAFF. The CDR3 nucleotides read TGTGCCAGCGGGGCTGCCAGGGGCAAGAACACTGAAGCTTTCTTT. The complete variable domain, with remaining parts taken from reference TRBV2 and TRBJ1-1, reads EPEVTQTPSHQVTQMGQEVILRCVPISNHLYFYWYRQILGQKVEFLVSFYNNEISEKSEIFDDQFSVERPDGSNFTLKIRSTKLEDSAMYFCASGAARGKNTEAFFGQGTRLTVV.

This sequence joins TRBV7-9 and TRBJ1-4; maybe TRBD1 (5 bases). Germline loops: CDR1 SEHNR, CDR2 FQNEAQ (reference sequence). This CDR3 region has 14 residues. V lost 4 bases and J 4 bases, leaving 10 bases between the germline ends. CDR3 in DNA: TGTGCCAGCAGCTCGGACACGAGTAATGAAAAACTGTTTTTT. Translation gives CASSSDTSNEKLFF.

The V call is TRBV6-5, the J call TRBJ2-1, with a weak D call TRBD2 (6 bases). In germline, CDR1 is MNHEY, CDR2 SVGAGI. Trimming took off 0 bases at V and 2 bases at J, with 11 bases between the two ends. CDR3 length equals 16 residues. This CDR3 reads CASSYSGAGTYNEQFF. The CDR3 bases are TGTGCCAGCAGTTACTCGGGCGCGGGGACCTACAATGAGCAGTTCTTC.

This clone has only a few counts. The chain is built from TRBV6-5 and TRBJ2-5, with a tentative D call TRBD1 (6 bases). Trimming cost V 6 bases and J 0 bases, with 11 bases left between them. CDR1 MNHEY and CDR2 SVGAGI come from the germline V gene. CDR3 length equals 14 residues. The CDR3 DNA follows: TGTGCCAGCAGCAACAGGGTTTACCAAGAGACCCAGTACTTC. This gives the protein CASSNRVYQETQYF.

This clone appeared a single time. The rearrangement uses TRBV5-1 and TRBJ2-1; tentative D call: TRBD1 (6 bases). The V gene's germline CDR1 is SGHRS and CDR2 YFSETQ. This CDR3 spans 16 amino acids. Trimming removed 0 bases at V and 4 bases at J, with 14 bases between. DNA for the CDR3: TGCGCCAGCAGCTTGGTTCGGACAGAGATATACAATGAGCAGTTCTTC. Translation gives CASSLVRTEIYNEQFF.

The chain combines TRBV5-1 with TRBJ2-5; D unresolved. This CDR3 contains 12 residues. V lost 1 base to trimming and J lost 2 bases, with 3 bases between them. In germline, CDR1 is SGHRS, CDR2 YFSETQ. The CDR3 DNA follows: TGCGCCAGCAGCTTGCAACAAGAGACCCAGTACTTC. Translation gives CASSLQQETQYF.

V and J are TRBV19 and TRBJ2-3; 10 nucleotides line up with TRBD2. V dropped 5 bases and J dropped 1; count of bases not matched to a gene: 6. CDR1 is LNHDA and CDR2 is SQIVND in the germline V gene (reference sequence). This CDR3 is 16 amino acids long. The CDR3 coding sequence is TGTGCCAGTAGTCCCACAACTAGCGGGGGCACAGATACGCAGTATTTT. It yields the protein CASSPTTSGGTDTQYF.

J is TRBJ2-1 and V is TRBV4-2, with TRBD1 matching 7 bases. V lost 1 base and J lost 0; bases outside the gene matches: 3. The germline CDR1 and CDR2 sequences are LGHNA and YNFKEQ. The CDR3 sequence is 16 residues long. The CDR3 here is CASSQVDRASYNEQFF. In nucleotides, the CDR3 is TGTGCCAGCAGCCAAGTCGACAGGGCCTCCTACAATGAGCAGTTCTTC.

The rearrangement links TRBV19 to TRBJ1-1, with 8 bases matching TRBD1. V gave up 4 bases and J gave up 0 bases; unmatched junction bases: 4. The CDR3 runs to 15 residues. Germline CDR1 LNHDA, CDR2 SQIVND (reference sequence). The CDR3 DNA sequence: TGTGCCAGTAGTAGGACAGGGACAGTGAACACTGAAGCTTTCTTT. This encodes CASSRTGTVNTEAFF.

The chain's CDR3 is CAAGQGSYEQYF. As DNA, the CDR3 is TGTGCCGCGGGACAGGGGTCCTACGAGCAGTACTTC. The chain links TRBV10-3 to TRBJ2-7; 10 nucleotides align to TRBD1. V was pared by 11 bases and J by 1 base, with 2 bases of the junction left unmatched. There are 12 residues in the CDR3. Per the germline V gene, CDR1 is ENHRY and CDR2 is SYGVKD.

The gene calls are TRBV7-6 and TRBJ2-1; possibly TRBD1 for D (6 bases). V lost 4 bases and J lost 9, with 16 bases in between. The germline V gene encodes CDR1 SGHVS and CDR2 FNYEAQ. The CDR3 runs to 14 residues. The CDR3 here is CASSSMAQGSEQFF. The CDR3 DNA sequence: TGTGCCAGCAGCTCAATGGCTCAGGGGTCTGAGCAGTTCTTC.